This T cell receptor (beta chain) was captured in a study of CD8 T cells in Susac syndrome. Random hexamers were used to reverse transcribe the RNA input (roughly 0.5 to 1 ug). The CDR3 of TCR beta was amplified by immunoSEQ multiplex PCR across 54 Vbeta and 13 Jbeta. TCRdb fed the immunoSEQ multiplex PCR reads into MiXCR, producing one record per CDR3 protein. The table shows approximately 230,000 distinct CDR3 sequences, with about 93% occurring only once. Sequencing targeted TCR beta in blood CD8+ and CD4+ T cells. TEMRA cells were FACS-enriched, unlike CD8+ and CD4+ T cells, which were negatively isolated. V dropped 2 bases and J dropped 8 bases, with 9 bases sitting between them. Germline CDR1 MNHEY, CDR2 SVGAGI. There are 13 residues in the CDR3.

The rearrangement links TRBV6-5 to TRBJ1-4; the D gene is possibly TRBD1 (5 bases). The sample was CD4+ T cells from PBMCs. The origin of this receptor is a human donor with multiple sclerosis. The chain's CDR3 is CASSYTKGEKLFF. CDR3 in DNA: TGTGCCAGCAGTTACACGAAGGGGGAAAAACTGTTTTTT.